The entry below gives a single T cell receptor (beta chain) sequence along with its context. Its antigen remains unidentified. This record belongs to a study of blood T cells in healthy people across ages. Study-level results: TCR beta diversity was tightly associated with the proportion of naive T cells.

Germline assignment: CDR1 MNHNS and CDR2 SASEGT. V lost 6 bases and J lost 5; bases outside the gene matches: 5. The length of the CDR3 is 14 residues. A J-beta primer mix and a sample-barcoded 5' primer were used in a second PCR of roughly 7 to 12 cycles. TCRdb analysed the 5' RACE reads with MiXCR anew, one entry per CDR3 protein. Of 1.2 million to 1.5 million distinct CDR3 sequences listed, roughly 40% are singletons. The sequence derives from a woman under 30 in good health. The chain has TRBV6-1 and TRBJ2-1; TRBD1 aligns across 9 bases. What was sequenced was blood. The CDR3 sequence is CASSRRTGDNEQFF. CDR3 sequence (DNA): TGTGCCAGCAGCCGGAGGACAGGGGACAATGAGCAGTTCTTC.